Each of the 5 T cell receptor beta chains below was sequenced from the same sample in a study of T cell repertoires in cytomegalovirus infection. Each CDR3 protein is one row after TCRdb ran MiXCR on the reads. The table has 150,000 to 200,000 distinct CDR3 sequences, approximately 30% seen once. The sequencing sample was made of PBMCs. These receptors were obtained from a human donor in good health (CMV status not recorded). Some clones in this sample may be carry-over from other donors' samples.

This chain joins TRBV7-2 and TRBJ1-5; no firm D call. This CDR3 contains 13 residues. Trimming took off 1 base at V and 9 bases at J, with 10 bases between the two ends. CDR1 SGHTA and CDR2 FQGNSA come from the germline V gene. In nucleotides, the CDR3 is TGTGCCAGCAGCTTAGATCCGCGGCGGCCCCAGCATTTT. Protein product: CASSLDPRRPQHF.

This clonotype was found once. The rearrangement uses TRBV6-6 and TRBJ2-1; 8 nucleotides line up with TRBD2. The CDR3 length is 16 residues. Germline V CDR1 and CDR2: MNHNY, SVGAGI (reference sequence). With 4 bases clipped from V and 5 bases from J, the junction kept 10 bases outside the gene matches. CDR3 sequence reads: CASSWVAGSAHNEQFF. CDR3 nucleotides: TGTGCCAGCAGTTGGGTAGCGGGATCCGCCCACAATGAGCAGTTCTTC.

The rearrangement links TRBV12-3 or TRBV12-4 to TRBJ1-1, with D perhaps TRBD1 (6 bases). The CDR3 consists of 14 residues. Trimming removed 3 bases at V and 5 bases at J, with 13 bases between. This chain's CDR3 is CASSLSRGGTEAFF. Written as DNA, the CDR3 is TGTGCCAGCAGTTTGAGCAGGGGAGGGACTGAAGCTTTCTTT.

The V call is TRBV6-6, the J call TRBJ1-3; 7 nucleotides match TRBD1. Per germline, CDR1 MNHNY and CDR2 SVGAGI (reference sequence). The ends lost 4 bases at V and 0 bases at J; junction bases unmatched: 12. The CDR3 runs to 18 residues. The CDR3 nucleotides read TGTGCCAGCAGTTTGCTCCGGGACAGATACTCCTCTGGAAACACCATATATTTT. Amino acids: CASSLLRDRYSSGNTIYF.

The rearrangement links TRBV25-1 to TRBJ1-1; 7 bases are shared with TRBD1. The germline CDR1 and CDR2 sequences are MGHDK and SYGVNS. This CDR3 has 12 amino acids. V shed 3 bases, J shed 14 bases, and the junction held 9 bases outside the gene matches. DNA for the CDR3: TGTGCCAGCAGTGATGCTGAAAGGACAGGCTTCTTT. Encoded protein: CASSDAERTGFF.